This entry lists 14 T cell receptor beta chains sequenced from one sample in a study of T-cell memory formation after mild COVID-19. TCRdb called the 5' RACE reads again in MiXCR, with one record for every CDR3 protein. The sample yields about 270,000 distinct CDR3 sequences, under 20% seen once. Sequencing was done on a sample of PBMCs or a T cell subset sorted from them (not recorded which). These receptors came from a man aged 18 to 30 who had mild COVID-19 (a few samples of this study predate the infection). Cell type and time point are not known.

In DNA form, the CDR3 reads TGTGCCAGCAGCTTGCTGGACAGGGTCAACAATGAGCAGTTCTTC. This encodes CASSLLDRVNNEQFF. The V gene is TRBV7-6, the J gene TRBJ2-1, with 8 positions matching TRBD1. Germline values: CDR1 SGHVS, CDR2 FNYEAQ. J gave up 5 bases and V 3 bases, and 6 bases lay outside the gene matches. The CDR3 sequence is 15 residues long.

This clonotype was found many times. This chain connects TRBV7-9 to TRBJ1-2; 9 nucleotides agree with TRBD1. J lost 0 bases, V lost 2 bases, and 4 bases had no gene match. The CDR3 loop spans 16 amino acids. CDR1 and CDR2 (germline): SEHNR, FQNEAQ (reference sequence). CDR3 sequence: CASSLNRGRTNYGYTF. CDR3 bases: TGTGCCAGCAGCTTAAACAGGGGGCGAACTAACTATGGCTACACCTTC.

The chain combines TRBV18 with TRBJ2-7; D is perhaps TRBD2 (6 bases). The CDR3 has 15 residues. Germline-derived CDR1 and CDR2 are KGHSH and LQKENI. V was pared by 3 bases and J by 2 bases, with 14 bases between. This CDR3 is CASSPATGETYEQYF. CDR3 coding DNA: TGTGCCAGCTCACCCGCGACGGGAGAGACCTACGAGCAGTACTTC.

In its sample, this clonotype was seen many times. The V call is TRBV12-3 or TRBV12-4, the J call TRBJ1-2, with a weak D call TRBD1 (5 bases). CDR3 length equals 13 residues. V shed 7 bases and J shed 4 bases, with 13 bases lying between them. The CDR3, as DNA: TGTGCCAGCACATTCGGAACAGGCTATGGCTACACCTTC. Residues: CASTFGTGYGYTF.

V gene TRBV6-2 or TRBV6-3 combines with J gene TRBJ2-7; D assignment may be TRBD1 or TRBD2 (5 bases each). Germline values: CDR1 MNHEY, CDR2 SVGEGT. The length of the CDR3 is 15 residues. Trimming removed 3 bases at V and 3 bases at J, with 15 bases between. For the CDR3, the DNA is TGTGCCAGCAGTTATGGGACGCCAGACTACTACGAGCAGTACTTC. Protein product: CASSYGTPDYYEQYF.

A few counts support this clonotype. The rearrangement joins TRBV6-5 to TRBJ2-2; the match to TRBD2 covers 7 bases. The ends lost 7 bases at V and 6 bases at J; junction bases unmatched: 8. CDR1 is MNHEY, CDR2 SVGAGI, per germline. This CDR3 has 14 residues. The CDR3 is CASTPTGGPGELFF. The CDR3 DNA reads as TGTGCCAGCACCCCCACGGGGGGTCCCGGGGAGCTGTTTTTT.

The rearrangement uses TRBV2 and TRBJ2-7, with TRBD1 as a possible D gene (5 bases). This CDR3 has 12 amino acids. Germline assignment: CDR1 SNHLY and CDR2 FYNNEI. Trimming stripped 4 bases from V and 9 bases from J, with 13 bases between. CDR3 sequence reads: CASSGTSSPQYF. The CDR3 bases are TGTGCCAGCAGTGGGACATCAAGCCCGCAGTACTTC.

The V gene is TRBV28, the J gene TRBJ2-2; 10 bases map to TRBD1. With V trimmed by 6 bases and J by 7 bases, 11 bases remained unmatched. CDR3 length: 16 residues. CDR1 is MDHEN and CDR2 is SYDVKM in the germline V gene. The CDR3 region has the DNA TGTGCCAGCAGGTCCGGGACAGGGGCCCTCGGCGGGGAGCTGTTTTTT. This encodes CASRSGTGALGGELFF.

The genes are TRBV20-1 and TRBJ2-7; TRBD2 is a possible D gene (5 bases). This CDR3 is 12 amino acids long. Trimming removed 3 bases from V and 4 bases from J, with 10 bases in between. CDR1 and CDR2 from the germline V gene are DFQATT and SNEGSKA (reference sequence). The CDR3 spells CSASRTDYEQYV. The CDR3 DNA is TGCAGTGCTAGCCGGACTGATTACGAGCAGTACGTC.

The chain combines TRBV19 with TRBJ1-2, with D perhaps matching TRBD1 (5 bases). V was cut by 5 bases and J by 2 bases, with 12 bases left in between. Looked up from germline, CDR1 is LNHDA and CDR2 is SQIVND (reference sequence). CDR3 size: 14 residues. The CDR3, as DNA: TGTGCCAGTAGTCATGCGGGGCAGAACTATGGCTACACCTTC. Residues: CASSHAGQNYGYTF.

The chain has TRBV6-2 or TRBV6-3 and TRBJ1-2; a possible D gene is TRBD1 (5 bases). CDR3 length: 16 amino acids. Per germline, CDR1 MNHEY and CDR2 SVGEGT. V was cut by 0 bases and J by 6 bases, with 17 bases left in between. CDR3 DNA sequence: TGTGCCAGCAGTTACTCGATGGAGACAGCTATCCATGGCTACACCTTC. Translation gives CASSYSMETAIHGYTF.

CDR3 in DNA: TGTGCCAGCAGCCACGCGCGGCGGCTCGGGGAGCTGTTTTTT. The encoded protein is CASSHARRLGELFF. The V gene is TRBV11-2, the J gene TRBJ2-2; D ambiguous. The length of the CDR3 is 14 residues. V lost 5 bases and J 7 bases, leaving 14 bases between the germline ends. Germline-derived CDR1 and CDR2 are SGHAT and FQNNGV. The whole variable domain, remainder taken from reference TRBV11-2 and TRBJ2-2, is EAGVAQSPRYKIIEKRQSVAFWCNPISGHATLYWYQQILGQGPKLLIQFQNNGVVDDSQLPKDRFSAERLKGVDSTLKIQPAKLEDSAVYLCASSHARRLGELFFGEGSRLTVL.

This clonotype was detected a few times. The V gene is TRBV2, the J gene TRBJ2-5, with 8 bases fitting TRBD2. The CDR3 is made up of 16 amino acids. Trimming removed 3 bases from V and 1 base from J; junction bases left unmatched: 7. Germline V gene sequence: CDR1 SNHLY, CDR2 FYNNEI. The CDR3 DNA reads TGTGCCAGCAGTGAGACTAGCGCAAACTCCCAAGAGACCCAGTACTTC. This sequence encodes CASSETSANSQETQYF.

This clonotype was recorded a few times. This chain uses TRBV5-1 with TRBJ2-2; 9 nucleotides match TRBD1. Germline trimming cut 4 bases from V and 2 bases from J; bases unmatched to any gene: 6. Germline CDR1 reads SGHRS; CDR2 reads YFSETQ. This CDR3 has 16 amino acids. As DNA, the CDR3 is TGCGCCAGCAGCGAGGGACAGGGATACAACACCGGGGAGCTGTTTTTT. This gives the protein CASSEGQGYNTGELFF.